Below are 12 T cell receptor beta chains sequenced from a single sample in a study of T cell repertoires in cytomegalovirus infection. TCRdb processed the reads anew with MiXCR; each CDR3 protein has one entry. The repertoire includes about 920,000 distinct CDR3 sequences, around 30% of them detected once, and over 12% sits in the top ten. For these TCRs, the target antigens are not known. The sample consisted of cultured CD8+ T cells from PBMCs, taken from culture after CMV antigen stimulation. The receptors derive from a human donor in good health (CMV status not recorded). Some clones in this sample may be carry-over from other donors' samples.

This CDR3 reads CASSYRDRGPVYEQFF. The CDR3 DNA reads as TGTGCCAGCAGTTACAGGGACAGGGGACCCGTGTATGAGCAGTTCTTC. The gene calls are TRBV6-2 or TRBV6-3 and TRBJ2-1, with 10 bases fitting TRBD1. V shed 2 bases and J 8 bases; nucleotides not matched to a gene: 9. From germline, CDR1 is MNHEY and CDR2 SVGEGT. The CDR3 contains 16 residues.

About this clonotype itself: The final CDR3 position lacks the conserved phenylalanine or tryptophan, pointing to a likely read error. No DNA is shown, since the ends of the CDR3 on it are uncertain; the CDR3 is the one TCRdb lists. The rearrangement joins TRBV20-1 to TRBJ2-7; TRBD1 is taken as the D call from the table, unchecked against the DNA. 11 amino acids form the CDR3, both terminal residues included. Germline assignment: CDR1 DFQATT and CDR2 SNEGSKA (reference sequence). The CDR3 reads CSARDTSRLPS.

This chain links TRBV29-1 with TRBJ2-5; D is uncertain. CDR3 length equals 13 residues. Germline-derived CDR1 and CDR2 are SQVTM and ANQGSEA. The V and J ends lost 2 bases and 7 bases respectively, with 14 bases between them. CDR3 loop: CSVEIGPRRTQYF. CDR3 DNA: TGCAGCGTTGAAATAGGGCCAAGGAGGACCCAGTACTTC.

The rearrangement joins TRBV7-4 to TRBJ1-2, with no clear D. CDR1 SGHVT and CDR2 SQSDAQ come from the germline V gene. The CDR3 length is 13 residues. Trimming removed 0 bases at V and 6 bases at J, with 8 bases between. CDR3 sequence: CASSLALADGYTF. CDR3 nucleotide sequence: TGTGCCAGCAGCTTAGCTCTAGCGGATGGCTACACCTTC.

The rearrangement joins TRBV27 to TRBJ2-3; 10 bases map to TRBD1. V lost 10 bases to trimming and J lost 5 bases; unmatched junction nucleotides: 6. The germline V gene encodes CDR1 MNHEY and CDR2 SMNVEV (reference sequence). The CDR3 contains 13 residues. CDR3 coding DNA: TGTGCCACCGGGGGGACAGGGGTAGATACGCAGTATTTT. It specifies CATGGTGVDTQYF.

The J gene is TRBJ1-5, the V gene TRBV12-3 or TRBV12-4; tentatively, D is TRBD1 (6 bases). Trimming removed 6 bases from V and 1 base from J, with 13 bases in between. The CDR3 is made up of 15 amino acids. In DNA, the CDR3 is TGTGCCAGCAGCGAACAGGGTATAAGCAATCAGCCCCAGCATTTT. As protein: CASSEQGISNQPQHF.

This clonotype was observed a handful of times. The genes are TRBV7-9 and TRBJ1-4, with 10 bases that match TRBD1. The V and J ends lost 4 bases and 5 bases, in that order; junction bases with no gene match: 10. This CDR3 spans 17 amino acids. From germline, CDR1 is SEHNR and CDR2 FQNEAQ (reference sequence). The CDR3 loop is CASSSSGTGVKNEKLFF. The DNA of the CDR3 is TGTGCCAGCAGCTCCTCCGGGACAGGGGTTAAAAATGAAAAACTGTTTTTT. Full variable domain (missing parts from reference TRBV7-9 and TRBJ1-4): DTGVSQNPRHKITKRGQNVTFRCDPISEHNRLYWYRQTLGQGPEFLTYFQNEAQLEKSRLLSDRFSAERPKGSFSTLEIQRTEQGDSAMYLCASSSSGTGVKNEKLFFGSGTQLSVL.

The chain combines TRBV20-1 with TRBJ2-3; TRBD2 might be the D (5 bases). The CDR3 has 13 amino acids. Germline V gives CDR1 DFQATT, CDR2 SNEGSKA (reference sequence). Trimming removed 3 bases at V and 2 bases at J, with 9 bases between. The DNA for the CDR3 is TGCAGTGCTAGGCAGCGGAACACAGATACGCAGTATTTT. Its protein is CSARQRNTDTQYF.

A note on this clonotype: This may stem from a read error, because a much larger clone lies one nucleotide away. The chain recombines TRBV11-1 with TRBJ2-1; weak D call: TRBD2 (5 bases). This CDR3 region has 14 residues. Germline lookup yields CDR1 SGHAT and CDR2 FQDESV (reference sequence). The CDR3 region is CANSLLRGVDEQFF. The CDR3 DNA sequence: TGTGCCAACAGCTTACTCCGGGGTGTGGATGAGCAGTTCTTC.

The chain links TRBV4-1 to TRBJ1-5; D is perhaps TRBD1 (5 bases). The CDR3 extends over 17 amino acids. Looked up from germline, CDR1 is MGHRA and CDR2 is YSYEKL. Deletions cut 0 bases from V and 0 bases from J, with 12 bases between. CDR3 loop: CASSQDRGSFSNQPQHF. The CDR3 nucleotides are TGCGCCAGCAGCCAAGATCGGGGCTCGTTTAGCAATCAGCCCCAGCATTTT.

V and J are TRBV4-1 and TRBJ1-2, with D possibly matching TRBD1 (5 bases). The CDR3 loop spans 18 amino acids. V lost 0 bases and J 2 bases, leaving 19 bases between the germline ends. Germline CDR1 reads MGHRA; CDR2 reads YSYEKL. The chain's CDR3 is CASSQELWGLGPNYGYTF. In nucleotides, the CDR3 is TGCGCCAGCAGCCAAGAGCTCTGGGGACTAGGGCCGAACTATGGCTACACCTTC.

V is TRBV5-4 and J is TRBJ1-2; no reliable D call. Deletions cut 0 bases from V and 8 bases from J, with 11 bases between. The germline CDR1 and CDR2 sequences are SGHNT and YYREEE (reference sequence). CDR3 length: 13 amino acids. The chain's CDR3 is CASSLVGGMGYTF. The CDR3 coding sequence is TGTGCCAGCAGCTTGGTCGGAGGGATGGGCTACACCTTC. The full variable domain, with the rest looked up from reference TRBV5-4 and TRBJ1-2, is ETGVTQSPTHLIKTRGQQVTLRCSSQSGHNTVSWYQQALGQGPQFIFQYYREEENGRGNFPPRFSGLQFPNYSSELNVNALELDDSALYLCASSLVGGMGYTFGSGTRLTVV.